A single sample gave rise to the 4 T cell receptor beta chains below, sequenced in a study of post-analysis software for immune sequencing data. Study outcomes and limitations: When patients were compared with controls, 4 or 5 TRBV segments were more frequent, TRBV5-6, TRBV5-1 and TRBV20-1 among them.

Their antigens are not known. Each TCR beta cDNA library carried unique molecular identifiers. From the PCR reads, TCRdb called clonotypes with MiXCR, one entry per CDR3 protein. This table has 600,000 to 750,000 distinct CDR3 sequences, 55% to 70% appearing once. The sequenced material came from blood. Receptors were obtained from a girl aged 2 to 10 with multiple sclerosis.

The genes are TRBV5-1 and TRBJ2-5; 10 bases are shared with TRBD2. Germline V gives CDR1 SGHRS, CDR2 YFSETQ. CDR3 length: 18 amino acids. The V and J ends lost 4 bases and 4 bases, in that order; junction bases with no gene match: 16. This chain's CDR3 is CASSPEGYPRTSGETQYF. CDR3 nucleotides: TGCGCCAGCAGCCCTGAAGGGTACCCGCGGACTAGCGGAGAGACCCAGTACTTC.

CDR3 nucleotide sequence: TGTGCTAGTGGTTTGGGGACTAGCGGGAGTGAGAATGAGCAGTTCTTC. Translation: CASGLGTSGSENEQFF. The chain links TRBV12-5 to TRBJ2-1, with 13 bases identical to TRBD2. Trimming took 1 base from V and 7 from J; bases not matched to a gene: 4. The CDR3 has 16 amino acids. Germline V CDR1 and CDR2: LGHNT, FRNRAP.

There are a few counts of this clonotype. The rearrangement joins TRBV12-3 or TRBV12-4 to TRBJ1-5; 7 bases match TRBD1. CDR3 length: 15 residues. V gave up 5 bases and J gave up 4 bases; unmatched junction bases: 8. The CDR3 coding sequence is TGTGCCAGCAGTCCCCAAGGACAGGCGAATCAGCCCCAGCATTTT. Protein sequence: CASSPQGQANQPQHF.

In this sample, this clonotype turned up a few times. V and J are TRBV25-1 and TRBJ2-1, with D possibly TRBD1 on 6 matching bases. Germline V gene sequence: CDR1 MGHDK, CDR2 SYGVNS. Trimming shortened V by 3 bases and J by 4 bases, and 22 bases separated the two germline ends. The CDR3 sequence is 18 residues long. CDR3 DNA sequence: TGTGCCAGCAGTGATAGTATACAGGGCCCAGAATTGTACAATGAGCAGTTCTTC. Its translation: CASSDSIQGPELYNEQFF.